This T cell receptor (beta chain) was sequenced during a study of T cell repertoires in cytomegalovirus infection. Whole-study context: A matching HLA type, together with CMV infection, was signaled by public TCR beta signatures.

Trimming left V 8 bases short and J 1 base short, with 8 bases between. The germline V gene encodes CDR1 SEHNR and CDR2 FQNEAQ (reference sequence). The CDR3 loop spans 12 amino acids. Findings of the study overall: What dominated the ex vivo response were HLA-C-restricted CMV-specific TCR beta clonotypes. Individuals carrying CMV plus the relevant HLA were identified by cumulative frequency of public TCR beta families.

TCRdb reprocessed the reads via MiXCR and lists one record per CDR3 protein. The table records under 350,000 distinct CDR3 sequences, more than 8% of them present only once. About this clonotype itself: Its matching antigen is unknown.

Sequenced: PBMCs. The chain uses TRBV7-9 and TRBJ2-5; tentatively, D is TRBD2 (6 bases). This clonotype was sampled from a human donor in good health (CMV status not recorded). Some clones in this sample may be carry-over from other donors' samples. CDR3 residues: CASAGIQETQYF. CDR3 DNA sequence: TGTGCCAGCGCGGGAATCCAAGAGACCCAGTACTTC.